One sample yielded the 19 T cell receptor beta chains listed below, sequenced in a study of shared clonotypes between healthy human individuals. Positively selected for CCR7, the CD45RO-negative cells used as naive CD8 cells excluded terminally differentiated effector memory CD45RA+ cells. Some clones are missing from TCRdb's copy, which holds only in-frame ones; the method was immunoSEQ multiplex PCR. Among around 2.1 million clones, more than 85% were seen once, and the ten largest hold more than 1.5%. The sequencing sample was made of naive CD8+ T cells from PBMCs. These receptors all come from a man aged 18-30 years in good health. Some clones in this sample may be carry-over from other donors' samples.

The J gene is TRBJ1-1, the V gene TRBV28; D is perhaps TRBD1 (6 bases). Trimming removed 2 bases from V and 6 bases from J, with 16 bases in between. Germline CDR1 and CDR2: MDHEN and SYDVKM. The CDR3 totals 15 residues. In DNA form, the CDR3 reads TGTGCCAGCAGTTTAACCGGGACACGTTTCGCTGAAGCTTTCTTT. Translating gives CASSLTGTRFAEAFF.

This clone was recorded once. The CDR3 bases are TGTGCCAGCAGCAACCGGGACAGTTTAACCTACGAGCAGTACTTC. Translated, it gives CASSNRDSLTYEQYF. The V gene is TRBV7-9, the J gene TRBJ2-7; 7 positions match TRBD1. The CDR3 extends over 15 amino acids. V shed 5 bases, J shed 2 bases, and the junction held 9 bases outside the gene matches. CDR1 is SEHNR, CDR2 FQNEAQ, per germline (reference sequence).

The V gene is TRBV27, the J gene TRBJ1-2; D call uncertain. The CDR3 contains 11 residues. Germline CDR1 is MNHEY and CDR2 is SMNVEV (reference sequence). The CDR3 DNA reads TGTGGTTTACGCTTGAGGGAAGGCTACACCTTC. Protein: CGLRLREGYTF.

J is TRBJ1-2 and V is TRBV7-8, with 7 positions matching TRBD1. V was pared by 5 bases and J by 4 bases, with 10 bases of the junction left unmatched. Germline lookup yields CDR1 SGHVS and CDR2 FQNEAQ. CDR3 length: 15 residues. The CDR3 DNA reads TGTGCCAGCAGCGACGGGACAGTCTCCGCCTATGGCTACACCTTC. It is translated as CASSDGTVSAYGYTF.

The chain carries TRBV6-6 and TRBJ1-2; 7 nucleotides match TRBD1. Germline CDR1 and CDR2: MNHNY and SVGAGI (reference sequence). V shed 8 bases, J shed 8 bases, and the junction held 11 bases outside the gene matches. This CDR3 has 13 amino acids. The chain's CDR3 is CASEGGEIRGYTF. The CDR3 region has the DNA TGTGCCAGCGAAGGGGGCGAGATCCGAGGCTACACCTTC.

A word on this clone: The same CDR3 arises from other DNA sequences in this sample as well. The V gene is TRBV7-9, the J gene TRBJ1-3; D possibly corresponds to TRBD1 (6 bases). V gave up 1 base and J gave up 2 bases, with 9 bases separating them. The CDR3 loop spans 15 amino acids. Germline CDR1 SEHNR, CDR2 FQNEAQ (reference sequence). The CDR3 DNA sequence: TGTGCCAGCAGCTTAGGGGGGGCTCCTGGAAACACCATATATTTT. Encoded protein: CASSLGGAPGNTIYF. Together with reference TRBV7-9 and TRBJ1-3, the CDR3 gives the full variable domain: DTGVSQNPRHKITKRGQNVTFRCDPISEHNRLYWYRQTLGQGPEFLTYFQNEAQLEKSRLLSDRFSAERPKGSFSTLEIQRTEQGDSAMYLCASSLGGAPGNTIYFGEGSWLTVV.

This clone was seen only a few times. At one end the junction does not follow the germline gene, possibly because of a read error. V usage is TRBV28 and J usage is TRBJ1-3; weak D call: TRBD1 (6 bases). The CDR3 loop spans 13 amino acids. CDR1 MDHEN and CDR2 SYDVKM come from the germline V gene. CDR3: CASRITGSARFAF. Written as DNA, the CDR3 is TGTGCCAGCAGGATCACAGGGTCAGCGCGTTTTGCCTTT.

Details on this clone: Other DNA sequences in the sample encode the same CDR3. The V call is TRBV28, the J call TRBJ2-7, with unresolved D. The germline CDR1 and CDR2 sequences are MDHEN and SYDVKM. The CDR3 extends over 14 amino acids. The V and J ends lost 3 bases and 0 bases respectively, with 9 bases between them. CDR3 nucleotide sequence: TGTGCCAGCAGTTTGAGGCGGAGCTCCTACGAGCAGTACTTC. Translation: CASSLRRSSYEQYF.

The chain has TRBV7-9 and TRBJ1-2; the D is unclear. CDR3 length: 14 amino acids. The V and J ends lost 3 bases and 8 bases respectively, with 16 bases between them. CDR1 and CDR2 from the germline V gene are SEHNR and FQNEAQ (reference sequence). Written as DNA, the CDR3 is TGTGCCAGCAGCTTGGGCCCACTCCCGGGGGGCTACACCTTC. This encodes CASSLGPLPGGYTF. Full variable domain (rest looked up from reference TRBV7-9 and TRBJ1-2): DTGVSQNPRHKITKRGQNVTFRCDPISEHNRLYWYRQTLGQGPEFLTYFQNEAQLEKSRLLSDRFSAERPKGSFSTLEIQRTEQGDSAMYLCASSLGPLPGGYTFGSGTRLTVV.

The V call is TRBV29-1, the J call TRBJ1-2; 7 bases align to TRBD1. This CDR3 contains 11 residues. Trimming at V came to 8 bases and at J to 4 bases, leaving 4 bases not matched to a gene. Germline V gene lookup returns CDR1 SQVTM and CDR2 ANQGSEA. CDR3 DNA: TGCAGCTTGTGGGACAGCTATGGCTACACCTTC. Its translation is CSLWDSYGYTF. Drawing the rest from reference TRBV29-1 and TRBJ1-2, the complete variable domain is SAVISQKPSRDICQRGTSLTIQCQVDSQVTMMFWYRQQPGQSLTLIATANQGSEATYESGFVIDKFPISRPNLTFSTLTVSNMSPEDSSIYLCSLWDSYGYTFGSGTRLTVV.

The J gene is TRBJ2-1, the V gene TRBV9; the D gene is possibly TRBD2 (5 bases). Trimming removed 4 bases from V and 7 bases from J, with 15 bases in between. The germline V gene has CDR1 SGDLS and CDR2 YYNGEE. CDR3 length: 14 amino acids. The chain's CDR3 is CASSSTGRGNEQFF. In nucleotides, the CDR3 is TGTGCCAGCAGCTCAACGGGGAGAGGGAATGAGCAGTTCTTC. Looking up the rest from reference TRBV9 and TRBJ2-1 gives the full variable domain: DSGVTQTPKHLITATGQRVTLRCSPRSGDLSVYWYQQSLDQGLQFLIQYYNGEERAKGNILERFSAQQFPDLHSELNLSSLELGDSALYFCASSSTGRGNEQFFGPGTRLTVL.

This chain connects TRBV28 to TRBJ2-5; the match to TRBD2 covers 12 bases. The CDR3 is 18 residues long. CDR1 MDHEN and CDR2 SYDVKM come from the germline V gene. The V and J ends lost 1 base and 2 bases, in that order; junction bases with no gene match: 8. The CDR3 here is CASSLLGTSGPHQETQYF. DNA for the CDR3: TGTGCCAGCAGTTTATTGGGGACTAGCGGGCCTCATCAAGAGACCCAGTACTTC.

The CDR3: CASTKQGSNQPQHF. CDR3 in DNA: TGTGCCAGCACGAAACAGGGCTCCAATCAGCCCCAGCATTTT. V and J are TRBV27 and TRBJ1-5; D is perhaps TRBD1 (6 bases). Germline values: CDR1 MNHEY, CDR2 SMNVEV (reference sequence). The CDR3 has 14 residues. The V gene lost 7 bases and the J gene lost 3 bases, with 13 bases spanning the gap.

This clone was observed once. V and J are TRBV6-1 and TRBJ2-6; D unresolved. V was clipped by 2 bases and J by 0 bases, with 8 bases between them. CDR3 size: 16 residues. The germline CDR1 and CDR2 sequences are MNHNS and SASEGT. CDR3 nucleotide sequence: TGTGCCAGCAGTGAAACGGGTTTCTCTGGGGCCAACGTCCTGACTTTC. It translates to CASSETGFSGANVLTF.

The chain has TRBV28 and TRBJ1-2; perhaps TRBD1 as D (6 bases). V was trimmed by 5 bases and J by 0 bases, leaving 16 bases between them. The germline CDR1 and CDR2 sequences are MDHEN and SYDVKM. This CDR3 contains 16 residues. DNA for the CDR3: TGTGCCAGCAGTCCTTTTGACAGGTCAACTAACTATGGCTACACCTTC. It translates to CASSPFDRSTNYGYTF.

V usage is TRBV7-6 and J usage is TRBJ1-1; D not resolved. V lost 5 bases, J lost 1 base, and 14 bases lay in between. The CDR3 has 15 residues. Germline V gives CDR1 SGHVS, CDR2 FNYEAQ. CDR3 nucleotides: TGTGCCAGCAGCCCCCCCGGAGTGAGGAACACTGAAGCTTTCTTT. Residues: CASSPPGVRNTEAFF.

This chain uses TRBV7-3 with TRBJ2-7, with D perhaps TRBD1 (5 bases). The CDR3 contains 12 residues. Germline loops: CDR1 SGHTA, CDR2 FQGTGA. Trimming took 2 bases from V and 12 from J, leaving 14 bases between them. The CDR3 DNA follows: TGTGCCAGCAGCTTAGGTGACAGTTTGGCGTACTTC. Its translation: CASSLGDSLAYF.

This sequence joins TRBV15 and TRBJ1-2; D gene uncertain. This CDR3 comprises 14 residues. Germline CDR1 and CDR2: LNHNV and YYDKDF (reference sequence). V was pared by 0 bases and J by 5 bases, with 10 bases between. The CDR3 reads CATSRDRREYGYTF. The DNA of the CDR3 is TGTGCCACCAGCAGAGATCGTCGCGAGTATGGCTACACCTTC.

CDR3 coding DNA: TGTGCCAGCAGCCTCCGGGGGGCGGGAGCCTACGAGCAGTACTTC. This encodes CASSLRGAGAYEQYF. The chain carries TRBV14 and TRBJ2-7; the D gene is possibly TRBD2 (7 bases). V lost 4 bases and J 2 bases, leaving 15 bases between the germline ends. Germline CDR1 and CDR2: SGHDN and FVKESK. This CDR3 has 15 residues.